The 5 T cell receptor beta chains below were found in one sample sequenced in a study of OX40 agonist ivuxolimab in advanced cancers. TCRdb's copy holds only in-frame clones and misses some; the assay was immunoSEQ multiplex PCR. The data contain tens of thousands of clones, roughly 94% of them singletons. Sample: CD4+ or CD8+ T cells sorted from blood, taken in a trial of the OX40 agonist ivuxolimab. The receptors stem from an adult with an advanced solid tumor such as melanoma, head and neck, liver or kidney cancer.

The J gene is TRBJ2-7, the V gene TRBV6-5, with D unclear. From germline, CDR1 is MNHEY and CDR2 SVGAGI. The V end was cut by 3 bases, the J end by 4 bases, with 10 bases between. The CDR3 consists of 13 residues. CDR3 coding DNA: TGTGCCAGCAGTTATAACATACAATACGAGCAGTACTTC. This codes for CASSYNIQYEQYF.

The chain combines TRBV4-3 with TRBJ2-1; 8 positions match TRBD2. V shed 4 bases, J shed 4 bases, and the junction held 6 bases outside the gene matches. Per the germline V gene, CDR1 is LGHNA and CDR2 is YSLEER. The CDR3 is 15 residues long. Here the CDR3 reads CASSPGLADYNEQFF. CDR3 bases: TGCGCCAGCAGCCCCGGACTAGCAGATTACAATGAGCAGTTCTTC.

This sequence joins TRBV4-1 and TRBJ2-2; D may be TRBD1 or TRBD2 (5 bases each). V lost 7 bases, J lost 7 bases, and 19 bases lay in between. The CDR3 covers 15 residues. Germline V gives CDR1 MGHRA, CDR2 YSYEKL. Here the CDR3 reads CASKGVEGLVGELFF. The CDR3 DNA reads TGCGCCAGCAAGGGTGTAGAGGGGCTGGTCGGGGAGCTGTTTTTT.

This sequence joins TRBV28 and TRBJ2-3, with 10 bases fitting TRBD1. The length of the CDR3 is 16 residues. J was trimmed by 2 bases and V by 5 bases; bases with no gene match: 7. Germline CDR1 reads MDHEN; CDR2 reads SYDVKM. The CDR3 spells CASSTRDRGITDTQYF. CDR3 nucleotide sequence: TGTGCCAGCAGTACCCGGGACAGGGGAATCACAGATACGCAGTATTTT.

V usage is TRBV13 and J usage is TRBJ1-2; 8 bases agree with TRBD1. The V gene end was trimmed by 5 bases and the J gene end by 4 bases; junction bases not matched to a gene: 6. In germline, CDR1 is PRHDT, CDR2 FYEKMQ (reference sequence). The CDR3 covers 14 residues. This chain's CDR3 is CASSPGQGFYGYTF. CDR3 nucleotide sequence: TGTGCCAGCAGCCCCGGACAGGGATTCTATGGCTACACCTTC. Full variable domain (rest looked up from reference TRBV13 and TRBJ1-2): AAGVIQSPRHLIKEKRETATLKCYPIPRHDTVYWYQQGPGQDPQFLISFYEKMQSDKGSIPDRFSAQQFSDYHSELNMSSLELGDSALYFCASSPGQGFYGYTFGSGTRLTVV.